This entry describes one TCR beta chain. Its antigen remains undetermined. It has no much larger one-base neighbor in the sample; base qualities were not kept. Taken with the paper, the label for time point translates to: after dendritic cell vaccination, including at tumor progression/relapse. Patients were selected for having adequate residual fresh-frozen tumor tissue and more than two years of available survival data. None of the glioblastoma patients carried an isocitrate dehydrogenase mutation, although molecular status otherwise varied. PBMC collection took place before vaccination, two weeks after the third vaccination, and at tumor progression if progression occurred. The Qiagen DNeasy Blood extraction Kit was used to extract genomic DNA. The germline V gene encodes CDR1 SGHAT and CDR2 FQNNGV. The CDR3 covers 14 residues, taking in both the cysteine and the phenylalanine. Only CDR3 DNA remains: 42 bases, in frame from the first base. V and J are truncated by 5 bases and 4 bases respectively, leaving an intervening sequence of 14 bases.

This sample was included in a study of glioma-infiltrating T cells after dendritic cell vaccination (dated by TCRdb to 2016 to 2018). As for the study more broadly: The cohort comprised around 15 glioblastoma patients from Phase I and II dendritic cell vaccination trials, 9 newly diagnosed and 6 with recurrent disease. Between 2003 and 2012, patients were given autologous tumor lysate-pulsed dendritic cell vaccination. To make the vaccine, monocyte-derived dendritic cells were cultured for approximately 7 days with IL-4 and GM-CSF and then pulsed overnight with autologous tumor lysate. Patients received three intradermal dendritic cell vaccine injections at biweekly intervals in the arm below the axilla. In glioblastoma patients vaccinated with dendritic cells, deep sequencing of TCR beta CDR3 regions served to measure the amount of tumor-infiltrating lymphocytes and to compare repertoires between tumor and blood. Survival after dendritic cell vaccination was correlated with TCR sequencing metrics such as TIL content and the overlap between tumor and blood repertoires.

Broader findings and caveats from the paper: The three-group TCR overlap response model was characterized as speculative, and prospective validation of the model was stated to be required. After dendritic cell vaccination, a higher estimated pretreatment TIL content predicted longer time to progression and overall survival. The cohort was small and heterogeneous, only a few patients had full blood and tumor sets, and even fewer had initial-recurrent tumor pairs. No direct relationship between TCR clonality and survival was found, suggesting that a diverse polyclonal response may matter.

Using the immunoSEQ assay, TCRB CDR3 regions were amplified from roughly 1.9 micrograms of genomic DNA, or from all available DNA when less than that was on hand. The multiplex PCR relied on 60 forward primers for TCR V beta segments and 13 reverse primers for J beta segments. To estimate reads per starting template, synthetic control templates were spiked into each sample at limiting dilution. Sequencing produced 87 bp reads on the Illumina HiSeq System. The authors' analysis ran thus. PCR and sequencing errors were removed by a nearest neighbor algorithm that merged closely related sequences. TCR overlap was measured as the percentage of unique tumor TCR beta sequences that were also present in the peripheral blood of the same patient. TCRdb mirrors the immuneACCESS table, restricted to in-frame sequences. Some clones are absent from its copies; in checked studies, under half trace to an unresolved V gene, and the reason for the others is unknown. The V and J calls and the clone size are those of that table, but D and trimming were determined from the DNA. This sample has fewer than 85,000 clones in its table, and more than 75% of those were observed once. The top ten hold around 2% of the sample.

The sequence came from a human donor with glioblastoma. The input for sequencing was blood, taken after dendritic cell vaccination. The receptor chain draws on TRBV11-2 and TRBJ1-1, and TRBD1 may be the D gene, going by 6 matching bases. The CDR3 region: CASSTTRGTTEAFF. In nucleotides, the sequence is TGTGCCAGCAGCACAACCAGGGGTACCACTGAAGCTTTCTTT.